Listed below are T cell receptor beta chains from one sample, sequenced in a study of blood T cells in healthy people across ages. TCRdb recomputed calls from the 5' RACE reads with MiXCR, one row per CDR3 protein. The sample includes more than 1,400,000 distinct CDR3 sequences, 35% to 45% of them seen just once. The sequencing sample was made of blood. The receptor source for this set is a woman aged 18-35 years in good health. CDR3s include the opening cysteine and the closing phenylalanine or tryptophan. The D gene is left open where the match is weak. A row's size may be missing; if present it is once, few, many or a size class.

d_call	v_call	j_call	clone_size	cdr3_nt	cdr3_aa
.	TRBV5-1	TRBJ1-1	many	TGCGCCAGCAGCTTGGAGGGCCTGAACACTGAAGCTTTCTTT	CASSLEGLNTEAFF
TRBD2	TRBV10-1	TRBJ2-3	.	TGCGCCAGCAGTGAGGTAGCGGGGGCCCCCACAGATACGCAGTATTTT	CASSEVAGAPTDTQYF
TRBD1	TRBV10-3	TRBJ2-7	.	TGTGCCATCAGTGGCCCCGGACAGGGGCTCTACGAGCAGTACTTC	CAISGPGQGLYEQYF
.	TRBV6-1	TRBJ2-7	.	TGTGCCAGCAGGAAGGCGTCCTACGAGCAGTACTTC	CASRKASYEQYF
.	TRBV20-1	TRBJ1-4	many	TGCAGTGCAGAGATGGGCATGGGGGGTGAAAAACTGTTTTTT	CSAEMGMGGEKLFF
.	TRBV11-2	TRBJ2-7	.	TGTGCCAGCAGCTTCCAGCCGGGGGTTCCCTACGAGCAGTACTTC	CASSFQPGVPYEQYF
.	TRBV28	TRBJ2-4	few	TGTGCCCCGGATGCCGGACTTGCCAAAAACATTCAGTACTTC	CAPDAGLAKNIQYF
TRBD2	TRBV11-2	TRBJ2-3	.	TGTGCCAGCGGGCTCGGGGGGGGTACGCAGTATTTT	CASGLGGGTQYF
.	TRBV4-2	TRBJ2-1	few	TGTGCCAGCAGCCAAGAGGGGGGGCGGAATGAGCAGTTCTTC	CASSQEGGRNEQFF
.	TRBV5-6	TRBJ1-2	.	TGTGCCAGCAGCTTGACAGTGATCTATGGCTACACCTTC	CASSLTVIYGYTF
.	TRBV28	TRBJ2-3	few	TGTGCCAGCACTCGGGGGAGTACCGCCACCTTTATGTATTTT	CASTRGSTATFMYF
TRBD2	TRBV6-1	TRBJ2-3	.	TGTGCCAGCAGTGCCCGTAGCGGGGGTGGTACAGATACGCAGTATTTT	CASSARSGGGTDTQYF
.	TRBV25-1	TRBJ1-4	.	TGTGCCAGCATCGGACGGTCCACTAATGAAAAACTGTTTTTT	CASIGRSTNEKLFF
TRBD2	TRBV6-5	TRBJ2-7	.	TGTGCCAGCAGTTACTCCGTGGCGGGGGGGCCGCTGAACGAGCAGTACTTC	CASSYSVAGGPLNEQYF
TRBD2	TRBV18	TRBJ2-1	.	TGTGCCAGCTCACCAACCAGGGAGGGGGAGCAGTTCTTC	CASSPTREGEQFF
TRBD2	TRBV10-3	TRBJ2-5	many	TGTGCCATCAGTGAGTCGGGAGGGCGAGAGACCCAGTACTTC	CAISESGGRETQYF
.	TRBV27	TRBJ1-4	few	TGTGCCAGCGGGAAACGGGAAGGTGAAAAACTGTTTTTT	CASGKREGEKLFF
.	TRBV21-1	TRBJ2-7	.	TGTGCCAGCACCTCGGGGACTCAGAGCTCCTACGAGCAGTGCTTC	CASTSGTQSSYEQCF
.	TRBV20-1	TRBJ2-5	few	TGCAGTGCTATCTCGGACAGCGGGGCGGGAGAGACCCAGTACTTC	CSAISDSGAGETQYF
.	TRBV20-1	TRBJ2-3	once	TGCAGTGCTAGAAGACTCTCCCTCGGCAGGGGTGCAGATACGCAGTATTTT	CSARRLSLGRGADTQYF
TRBD1	TRBV7-2	TRBJ1-1	.	TGTGCCAGCAGCGTACTTACAGGGGTGGGCACTGAAGCTTTCTTT	CASSVLTGVGTEAFF
TRBD2	TRBV7-2	TRBJ2-7	few	TGTGCCAGCAGCTTAAGCCGGGGGGATTACGAGCAGTACTTC	CASSLSRGDYEQYF
.	TRBV7-6	TRBJ1-6	few	TGTGCCAGCAGCTCCGAGCAGTATAATTCACCCCTCCACTTT	CASSSEQYNSPLHF
.	TRBV4-1	TRBJ1-5	many	TGCGCCAGCAGCCAAGACCCGACGGCCGGCAATCAGCCCCAGCATTTT	CASSQDPTAGNQPQHF
.	TRBV7-3	TRBJ2-7	few	TGTGCCAGCAGCTTATCCCCGACAGCCGACTACGAGCAGTACTTC	CASSLSPTADYEQYF
.	TRBV28	TRBJ2-7	few	TGTGCCAGCAGTCTTGTCCCTAAGTACGAGCAGTACTTC	CASSLVPKYEQYF
.	TRBV6-5	TRBJ1-4	.	TGTGCCAGCAGTCTACAGTTTTCTTACGAAAAACTGTTTTTT	CASSLQFSYEKLFF
.	TRBV2	TRBJ1-6	.	TGTGCCAGCAGTGAAGGGCAGGAACCTAATTCACCCCTCCACTTT	CASSEGQEPNSPLHF
.	TRBV15	TRBJ2-5	.	TGTGCCACCGGCGCCGAGCGGGCCGCTTTATGGGAGCAGTACTTC	CATGAERAALWEQYF
.	TRBV10-2	TRBJ2-7	.	TGCGCCAGCAGTGAGTCGAAGACCTTAGTTAGCGACGAGCAGTACTTC	CASSESKTLVSDEQYF
.	TRBV20-1	TRBJ1-1	.	TGCAGTGCTAGTAACAGTATGATGAACACTGAAGCTTTCTTT	CSASNSMMNTEAFF
.	TRBV25-1	TRBJ2-1	.	TGTGCCAGCAAAGAGACCGGGCTCTTTAAATTTCAGTTCTTC	CASKETGLFKFQFF
TRBD1	TRBV7-2	TRBJ2-7	.	TGTGCCAGCAGCAAGCAAACCGGGACAGATTACGAGCAGTACTTC	CASSKQTGTDYEQYF
TRBD1	TRBV20-1	TRBJ2-6	few	TGCAGTGCTAAACCAGGGGGCACTGGGGCCAACGTCCTGACTTTC	CSAKPGGTGANVLTF
.	TRBV2	TRBJ2-1	.	TGTGCCAGCATAGGACTTGCGGGGAAGAGATACAATGAGCAGTTCTTC	CASIGLAGKRYNEQFF
.	TRBV3-1	TRBJ1-1	.	TGTGCCAGCAGCCAAGCGGGCCGGAACACTGAAGCTTTCTTT	CASSQAGRNTEAFF
TRBD1	TRBV20-1	TRBJ1-2	few	TGCAGTGCCGTGGGACAGGGGTTGGATGGCTACACCTTC	CSAVGQGLDGYTF
.	TRBV20-1	TRBJ1-5	few	TGCAGTGCTAGAGATATGAGGGGTAGTCAGCCCCAGCATTTT	CSARDMRGSQPQHF
.	TRBV20-1	TRBJ2-5	few	TGCAGTCCCGTCGGGGCAGGGACCCAGTACTTC	CSPVGAGTQYF
TRBD1	TRBV6-5	TRBJ2-5	.	TGTGCCAGCAGTTACTCGGGTACAGGGGGCTTCAATGAGCAGTACTTC	CASSYSGTGGFNEQYF
.	TRBV7-2	TRBJ2-7	.	TGTGTCAGCACCCCCGGGGGTAGCTCCTACGAGCAGTACTTC	CVSTPGGSSYEQYF